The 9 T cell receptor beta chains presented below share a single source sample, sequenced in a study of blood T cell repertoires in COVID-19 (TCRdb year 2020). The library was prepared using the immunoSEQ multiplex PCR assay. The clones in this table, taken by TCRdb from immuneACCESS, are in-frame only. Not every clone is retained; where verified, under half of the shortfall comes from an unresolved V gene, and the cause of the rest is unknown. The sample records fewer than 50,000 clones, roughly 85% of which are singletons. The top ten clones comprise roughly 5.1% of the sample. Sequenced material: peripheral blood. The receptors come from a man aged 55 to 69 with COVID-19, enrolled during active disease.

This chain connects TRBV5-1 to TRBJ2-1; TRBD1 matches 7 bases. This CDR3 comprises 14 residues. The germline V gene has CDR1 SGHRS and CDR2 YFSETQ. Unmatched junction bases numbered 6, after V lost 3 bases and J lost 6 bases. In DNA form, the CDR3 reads TGCGCCAGCAGCTATGACAGGGTCGGCAATGAGCAGTTCTTC. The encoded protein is CASSYDRVGNEQFF.

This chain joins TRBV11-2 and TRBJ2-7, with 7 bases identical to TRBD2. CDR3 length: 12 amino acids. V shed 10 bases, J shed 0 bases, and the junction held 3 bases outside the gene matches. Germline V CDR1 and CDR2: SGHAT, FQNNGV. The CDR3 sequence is CATGGTSYEQYF. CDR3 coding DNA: TGTGCCACCGGGGGGACCTCCTACGAGCAGTACTTC.

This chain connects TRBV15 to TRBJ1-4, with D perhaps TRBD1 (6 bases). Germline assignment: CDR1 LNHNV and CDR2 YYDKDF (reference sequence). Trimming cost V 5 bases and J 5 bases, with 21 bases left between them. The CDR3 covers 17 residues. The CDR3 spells CATSPSPGGARNEKLFF. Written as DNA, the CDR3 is TGTGCCACCAGCCCTAGTCCGGGGGGGGCGAGGAATGAAAAACTGTTTTTT. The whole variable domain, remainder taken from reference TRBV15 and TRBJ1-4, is DAMVIQNPRYQVTQFGKPVTLSCSQTLNHNVMYWYQQKSSQAPKLLFHYYDKDFNNEADTPDNFQSRRPNTSFCFLDIRSPGLGDTAMYLCATSPSPGGARNEKLFFGSGTQLSVL.

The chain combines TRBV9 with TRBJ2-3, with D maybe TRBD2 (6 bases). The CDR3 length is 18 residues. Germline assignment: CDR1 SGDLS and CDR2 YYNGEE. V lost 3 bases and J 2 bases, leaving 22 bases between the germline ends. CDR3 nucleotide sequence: TGTGCCAGCAGCGACCCCTTGGAGGGAGAGTTTCTCACAGATACGCAGTATTTT. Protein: CASSDPLEGEFLTDTQYF.

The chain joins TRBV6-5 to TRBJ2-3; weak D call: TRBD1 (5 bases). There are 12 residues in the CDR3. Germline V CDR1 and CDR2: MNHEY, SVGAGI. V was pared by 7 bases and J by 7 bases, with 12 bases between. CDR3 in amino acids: CASTLDRNTQYF. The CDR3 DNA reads TGTGCCAGCACCCTCGACAGAAATACGCAGTATTTT.

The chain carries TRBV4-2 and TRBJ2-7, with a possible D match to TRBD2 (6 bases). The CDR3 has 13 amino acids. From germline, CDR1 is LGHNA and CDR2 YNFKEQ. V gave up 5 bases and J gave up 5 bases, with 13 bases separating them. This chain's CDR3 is CASSSQAGNEQYF. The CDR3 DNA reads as TGTGCCAGCAGCTCCCAGGCGGGGAACGAGCAGTACTTC.

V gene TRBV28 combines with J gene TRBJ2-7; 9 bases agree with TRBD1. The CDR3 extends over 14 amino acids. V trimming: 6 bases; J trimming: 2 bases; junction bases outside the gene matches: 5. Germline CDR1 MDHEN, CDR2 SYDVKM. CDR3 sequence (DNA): TGTGCCAGCAGACGCGGACAGGGGCCCTACGAGCAGTACTTC. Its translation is CASRRGQGPYEQYF.

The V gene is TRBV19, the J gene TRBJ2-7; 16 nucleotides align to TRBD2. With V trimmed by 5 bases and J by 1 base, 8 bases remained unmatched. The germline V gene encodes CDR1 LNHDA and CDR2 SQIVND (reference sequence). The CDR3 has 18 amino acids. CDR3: CASSPGTSGRVRSYEQYF. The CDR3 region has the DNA TGTGCCAGTAGTCCCGGGACTAGCGGGAGGGTGAGGTCCTACGAGCAGTACTTC.

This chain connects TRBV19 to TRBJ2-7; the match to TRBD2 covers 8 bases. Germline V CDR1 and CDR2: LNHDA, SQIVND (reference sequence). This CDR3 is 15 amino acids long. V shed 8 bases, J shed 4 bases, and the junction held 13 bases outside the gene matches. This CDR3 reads CASSVSGGGFYEQYF. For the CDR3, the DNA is TGTGCCAGTTCCGTATCGGGCGGGGGGTTTTACGAGCAGTACTTC.